This T cell receptor (beta chain) was identified in a study of blood T cell repertoires in COVID-19. About the study: Researchers got acute and convalescent COVID-19 samples from the United States, Italy and Spain. Sources were T cells, B-cell-depleted T cells, or PBMCs; the material itself was cDNA or gDNA.

Trimming removed 4 bases at V and 4 bases at J, with 8 bases between. Germline CDR1 and CDR2: MRHNA and SNTAGT. This CDR3 region has 13 residues. Original processing notes: Amplification from reference gene primers served as the basis for estimated nucleated cell counts. The protocol was immunoSEQ multiplex PCR, while the TCRdb copy is restricted to in-frame clones and leaves out a portion. That table supplies the V and J calls and clone size; D and trimming were determined from the DNA. The table records about 190,000 clones, roughly nine tenths of them present only once. Sequenced material: peripheral blood. V usage is TRBV6-4 and J usage is TRBJ1-5; D gene unclear. The clonotype was recovered from a man younger than 40 with acute or convalescent COVID-19. The CDR3: CASSVAENQPQHF. The CDR3, as DNA: TGTGCCAGCAGTGTGGCGGAGAATCAGCCCCAGCATTTT.